This T cell receptor (beta chain) was identified in a study of CD8+CD57+ T cells in acquired aplastic anemia. Study-wide context: Sorted CD4+ and CD8+ cells gave an average of 3.2 ug of DNA. Healthy donor CD4+ samples were sequenced to a depth that averaged around 9.8 million reads. General study points: Between the patient and control groups, CD8+ Simpson's diversity did not differ significantly. Comparison of patients with controls identified roughly 30 shared CD8+ CDR3 sequences.

The CDR3 length is 14 residues, termini included. Germline V gene lookup returns CDR1 SGHVS and CDR2 FNYEAQ. Worth noting for this clonotype: Its antigen is not known. The DNA is omitted, as the CDR3 cannot be located on it reliably, and the CDR3 follows TCRdb's listing.

Profiles of TCR beta VDJ and CDR3 were generated from a genomic DNA template. TCRdb processed the reads anew with MiXCR; each CDR3 protein has one entry. The repertoire has about 420,000 distinct CDR3 sequences, around 72% of them found once; the top ten carry around 4%. The receptor was isolated from a human donor in good health, serving as a control. The rearrangement joins TRBV7-6 to TRBJ2-5. Sequenced input: sorted CD4+, CD8+, or CD8+CD57+ T cells (not recorded which) from PBMCs. CDR3: CASSWDYNVQFFGF.